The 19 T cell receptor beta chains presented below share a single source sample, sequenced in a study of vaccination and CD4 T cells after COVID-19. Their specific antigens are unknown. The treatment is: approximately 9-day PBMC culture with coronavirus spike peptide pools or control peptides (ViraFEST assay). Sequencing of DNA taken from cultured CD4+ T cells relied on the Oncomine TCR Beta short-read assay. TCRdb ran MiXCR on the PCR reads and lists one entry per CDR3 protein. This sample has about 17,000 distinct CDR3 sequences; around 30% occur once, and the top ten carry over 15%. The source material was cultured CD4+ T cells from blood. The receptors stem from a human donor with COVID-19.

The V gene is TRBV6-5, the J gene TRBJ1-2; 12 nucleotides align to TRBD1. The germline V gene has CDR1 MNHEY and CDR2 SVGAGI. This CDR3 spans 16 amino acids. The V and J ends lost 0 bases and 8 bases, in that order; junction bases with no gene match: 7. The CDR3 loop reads CASSYSGTGGFKGYTF. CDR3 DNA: TGTGCCAGCAGTTACTCTGGGACAGGGGGCTTCAAGGGCTACACCTTC.

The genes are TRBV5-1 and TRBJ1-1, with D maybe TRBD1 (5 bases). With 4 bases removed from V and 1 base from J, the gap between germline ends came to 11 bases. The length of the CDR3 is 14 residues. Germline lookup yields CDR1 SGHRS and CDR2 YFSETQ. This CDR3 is CASSPDSSNTEAFF. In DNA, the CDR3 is TGCGCCAGCAGCCCCGACAGTTCGAACACTGAAGCTTTCTTT.

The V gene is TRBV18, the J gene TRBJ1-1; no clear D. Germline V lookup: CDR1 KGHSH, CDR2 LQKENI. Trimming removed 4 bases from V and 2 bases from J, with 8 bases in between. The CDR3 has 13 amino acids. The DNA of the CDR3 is TGTGCCAGCTCACTCCTAGACAACACTGAAGCTTTCTTT. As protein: CASSLLDNTEAFF.

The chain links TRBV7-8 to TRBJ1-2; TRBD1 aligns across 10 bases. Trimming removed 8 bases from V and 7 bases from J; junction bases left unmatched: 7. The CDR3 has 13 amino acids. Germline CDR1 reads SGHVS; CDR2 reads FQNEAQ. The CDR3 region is CASGPDRGLGYTF. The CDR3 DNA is TGTGCCAGCGGACCAGACAGGGGGCTTGGCTACACCTTC.

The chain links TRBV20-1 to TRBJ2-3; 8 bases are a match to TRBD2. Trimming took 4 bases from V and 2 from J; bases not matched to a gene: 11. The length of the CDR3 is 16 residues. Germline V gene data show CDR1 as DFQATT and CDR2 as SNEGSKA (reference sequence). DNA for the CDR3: TGCAGTGCTACCGAGGTAGCGGGGAGATACACAGATACGCAGTATTTT. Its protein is CSATEVAGRYTDTQYF.

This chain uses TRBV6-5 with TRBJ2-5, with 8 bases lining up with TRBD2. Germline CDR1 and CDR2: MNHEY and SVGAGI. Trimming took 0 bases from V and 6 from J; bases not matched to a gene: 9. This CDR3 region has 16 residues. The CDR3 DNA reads TGTGCCAGCAGTTACTCCCCGGGGGGGTTTGGAAAGACCCAGTACTTC. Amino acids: CASSYSPGGFGKTQYF.

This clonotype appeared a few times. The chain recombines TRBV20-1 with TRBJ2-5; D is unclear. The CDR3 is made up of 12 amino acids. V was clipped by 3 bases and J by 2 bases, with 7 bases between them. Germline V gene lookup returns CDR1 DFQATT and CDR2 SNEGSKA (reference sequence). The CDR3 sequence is CSASREQETQYF. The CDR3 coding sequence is TGCAGTGCTAGTAGAGAGCAAGAGACCCAGTACTTC.

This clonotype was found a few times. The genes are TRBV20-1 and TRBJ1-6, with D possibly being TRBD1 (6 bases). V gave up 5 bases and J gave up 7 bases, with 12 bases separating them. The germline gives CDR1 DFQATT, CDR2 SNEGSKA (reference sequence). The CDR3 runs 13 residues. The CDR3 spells CSAPDRKNSPLHF. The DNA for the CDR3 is TGCAGTGCTCCGGACAGAAAGAATTCACCCCTCCACTTT.

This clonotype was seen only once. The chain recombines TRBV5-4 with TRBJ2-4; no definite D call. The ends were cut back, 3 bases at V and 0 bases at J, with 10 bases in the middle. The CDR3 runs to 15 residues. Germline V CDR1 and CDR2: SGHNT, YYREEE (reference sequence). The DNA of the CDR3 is TGTGCCAGCAGCTCCACGGAGATAGCCAAAAACATTCAGTACTTC. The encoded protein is CASSSTEIAKNIQYF.

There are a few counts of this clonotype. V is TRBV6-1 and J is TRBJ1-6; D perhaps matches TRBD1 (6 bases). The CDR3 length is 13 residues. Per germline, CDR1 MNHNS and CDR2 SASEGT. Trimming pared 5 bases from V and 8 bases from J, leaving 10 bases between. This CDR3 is CASSQNRDSPLHF. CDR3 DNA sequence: TGTGCCAGCAGTCAAAACAGGGATTCACCCCTCCACTTT.

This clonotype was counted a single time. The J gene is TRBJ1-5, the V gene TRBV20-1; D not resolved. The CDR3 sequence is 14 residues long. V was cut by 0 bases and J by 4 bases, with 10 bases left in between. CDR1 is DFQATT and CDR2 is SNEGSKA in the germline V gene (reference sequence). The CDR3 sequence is CSARDPVGNQPQHF. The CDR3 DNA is TGCAGTGCTAGAGACCCGGTTGGTAATCAGCCCCAGCATTTT.

CDR3 residues: CASSWRHSNQPQHF. The CDR3 DNA reads TGTGCCAGCAGTTGGAGACACAGCAATCAGCCCCAGCATTTT. This chain links TRBV6-5 with TRBJ1-5; unclear D gene. The germline V gene encodes CDR1 MNHEY and CDR2 SVGAGI. V was shortened by 4 bases and J by 1 base, with 8 bases between the two germline ends. The CDR3 has 14 residues.

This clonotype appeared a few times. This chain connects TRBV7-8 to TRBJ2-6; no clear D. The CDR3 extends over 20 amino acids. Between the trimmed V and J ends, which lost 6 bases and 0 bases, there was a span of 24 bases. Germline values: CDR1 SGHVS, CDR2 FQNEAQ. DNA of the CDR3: TGTGCCAGCAGGCTAAATCAAATAGTTCCCCGAGACTCTGGGGCCAACGTCCTGACTTTC. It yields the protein CASRLNQIVPRDSGANVLTF.

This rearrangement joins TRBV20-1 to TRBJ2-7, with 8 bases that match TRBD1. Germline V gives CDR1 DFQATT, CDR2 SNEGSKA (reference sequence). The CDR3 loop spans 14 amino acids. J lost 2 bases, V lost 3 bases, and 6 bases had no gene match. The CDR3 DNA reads TGCAGTGCTAGCACCCCAGGGGGCACCTACGAGCAGTACTTC. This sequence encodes CSASTPGGTYEQYF.

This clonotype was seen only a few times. CDR3 loop: CASSQGTGKKLFF. CDR3 bases: TGTGCCAGCAGTCAAGGGACAGGGAAAAAACTGTTTTTT. This sequence joins TRBV28 and TRBJ1-4; TRBD1 agrees at 9 bases. The ends lost 5 bases at V and 9 bases at J; junction bases unmatched: 4. This CDR3 region has 13 residues. Per the germline V gene, CDR1 is MDHEN and CDR2 is SYDVKM.

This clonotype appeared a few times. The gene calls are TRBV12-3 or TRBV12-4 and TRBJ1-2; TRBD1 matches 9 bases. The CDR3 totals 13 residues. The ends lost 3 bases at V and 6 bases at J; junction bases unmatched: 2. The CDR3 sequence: CASSLRDRDGYTF. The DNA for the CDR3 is TGTGCCAGCAGTTTGCGGGACAGGGATGGCTACACCTTC.

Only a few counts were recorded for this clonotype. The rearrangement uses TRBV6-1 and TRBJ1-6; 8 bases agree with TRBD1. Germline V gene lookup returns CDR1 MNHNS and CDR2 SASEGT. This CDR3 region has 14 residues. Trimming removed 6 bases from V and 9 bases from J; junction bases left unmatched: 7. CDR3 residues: CASRRTGGTSPLHF. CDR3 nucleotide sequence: TGTGCCAGCAGGCGAACAGGGGGAACTTCACCCCTCCACTTT.

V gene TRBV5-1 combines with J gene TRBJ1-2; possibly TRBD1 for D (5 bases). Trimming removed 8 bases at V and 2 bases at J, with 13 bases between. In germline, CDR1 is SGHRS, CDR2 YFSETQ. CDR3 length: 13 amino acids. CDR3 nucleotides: TGCGCCAGTGCCCCCGACAGCAACTATGGCTACACCTTC. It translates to CASAPDSNYGYTF.

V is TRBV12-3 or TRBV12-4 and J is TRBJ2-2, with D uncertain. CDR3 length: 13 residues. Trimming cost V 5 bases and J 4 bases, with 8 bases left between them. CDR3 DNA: TGTGCCAGCAGTACTCACACCACCGGGGAGCTGTTTTTT. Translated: CASSTHTTGELFF.